These 11 T cell receptor beta chains share one sample of origin, sequenced in a study of T-cell memory formation after mild COVID-19 (dated by TCRdb to the early 2020s). The receptor library was made with 5' RACE. Reads for this sample came from an Illumina NovaSeq 6000. TCRdb took the public reads, trimmed them with fastp at Q25, ran MiXCR for clone calling and kept in-frame beta chains. All rows with the same CDR3 protein become a single entry with the most common DNA and genes. Across this sample there are over 150,000 distinct CDR3 sequences, with approximately 17% seen only once. The ten largest clones capture 3% to 4% of the sample. Specimen: PBMCs or a T cell subset sorted from them (not recorded which). Receptors originate from a man between 18 and 35 years old who had mild COVID-19 (a few samples of this study predate the infection). The sample titles of this study are shuffled in the database, so cell type and time point are left out; the donor was told from shared clones.

This clonotype was observed a handful of times. The chain couples TRBV10-3 to TRBJ2-3; 7 bases align to TRBD2. The CDR3 is 16 residues long. Germline V CDR1 and CDR2: ENHRY, SYGVKD. J was trimmed by 2 bases and V by 0 bases; bases with no gene match: 5. The CDR3, as DNA: TGTGCCATCAGTGAGTCTCTAGCGGAAGCCACAGATACGCAGTATTTT. Its protein product is CAISESLAEATDTQYF.

This clonotype is termed medium-sized. At one end the junction does not follow the germline gene, possibly because of a read error. The J gene is TRBJ2-3, the V gene TRBV5-1, with D possibly TRBD1 on 5 matching bases. The CDR3 runs to 13 residues. The germline CDR1 and CDR2 sequences are SGHRS and YFSETQ. Here the CDR3 reads CASSLQGTDTQYF. In nucleotides, the CDR3 is TGTGCCAGCAGCTTACAGGGCACAGATACGCAGTATTTT.

This clonotype was seen a few times. The V and J genes are TRBV29-1 and TRBJ1-1; 9 bases agree with TRBD1. The CDR3 consists of 15 residues. Per the germline V gene, CDR1 is SQVTM and CDR2 is ANQGSEA. The V and J ends lost 7 bases and 1 base, in that order; junction bases with no gene match: 10. The CDR3: CSAVQGARANTEAFF. The CDR3 DNA follows: TGCAGCGCTGTACAGGGGGCGCGGGCGAACACTGAAGCTTTCTTT. The full variable domain, rest sourced from reference TRBV29-1 and TRBJ1-1, is SAVISQKPSRDICQRGTSLTIQCQVDSQVTMMFWYRQQPGQSLTLIATANQGSEATYESGFVIDKFPISRPNLTFSTLTVSNMSPEDSSIYLCSAVQGARANTEAFFGQGTRLTVV.

The chain combines TRBV5-1 with TRBJ2-5; D ambiguous. This CDR3 has 13 amino acids. In germline, CDR1 is SGHRS, CDR2 YFSETQ. V dropped 0 bases and J dropped 2 bases, with 5 bases sitting between them. The CDR3 DNA sequence: TGCGCCAGCAGCTTGGTGCATCAAGAGACCCAGTACTTC. It yields the protein CASSLVHQETQYF.

In this sample, this clonotype turned up many times. The gene calls are TRBV11-2 and TRBJ1-1; D gene ambiguous. The CDR3 is made up of 13 amino acids. From germline, CDR1 is SGHAT and CDR2 FQNNGV. Trimming shortened V by 5 bases and J by 1 base, and 8 bases separated the two germline ends. As DNA, the CDR3 is TGTGCCAGCAGCAATGGGCCGAACACTGAAGCTTTCTTT. Protein: CASSNGPNTEAFF.

The chain joins TRBV3-1 to TRBJ2-1, with TRBD1 as a possible D gene (6 bases). The length of the CDR3 is 14 residues. Trimming shortened V by 5 bases and J by 4 bases, and 12 bases separated the two germline ends. In germline, CDR1 is LGHDT, CDR2 YNNKEL (reference sequence). The CDR3: CASSYGQRYNEQFF. CDR3 sequence (DNA): TGTGCCAGCAGCTACGGACAGAGATACAATGAGCAGTTCTTC.

This clonotype was detected only a few times. V gene TRBV7-3 combines with J gene TRBJ2-3, with D maybe TRBD1 (6 bases). V gave up 5 bases and J gave up 0 bases, with 15 bases separating them. The CDR3 has 16 amino acids. Per germline, CDR1 SGHTA and CDR2 FQGTGA. This chain's CDR3 is CASSETGMASTDTQYF. For the CDR3, the DNA is TGTGCCAGCAGCGAAACAGGGATGGCTAGCACAGATACGCAGTATTTT.

This clonotype came up a few times. The chain joins TRBV29-1 to TRBJ1-2; D is uncertain. The CDR3 totals 14 residues. The germline V gene encodes CDR1 SQVTM and CDR2 ANQGSEA. V gave up 0 bases and J gave up 2 bases, with 10 bases separating them. DNA of the CDR3: TGCAGCGTTGAAGAAAAGGCCATCAACTATGGCTACACCTTC. This translates into CSVEEKAINYGYTF. Based on the CDR3 plus reference TRBV29-1 and TRBJ1-2, the full variable domain is SAVISQKPSRDICQRGTSLTIQCQVDSQVTMMFWYRQQPGQSLTLIATANQGSEATYESGFVIDKFPISRPNLTFSTLTVSNMSPEDSSIYLCSVEEKAINYGYTFGSGTRLTVV.

The J gene is TRBJ1-1, the V gene TRBV5-1, with D unclear. The CDR3 runs 15 residues. V was clipped by 4 bases and J by 2 bases, with 15 bases between them. In germline, CDR1 is SGHRS, CDR2 YFSETQ. CDR3 sequence (DNA): TGCGCCAGCAGCAGGGAGTTTTTGGTTAACACTGAAGCTTTCTTT. Protein: CASSREFLVNTEAFF. Variable domain in full (rest from reference TRBV5-1 and TRBJ1-1): KAGVTQTPRYLIKTRGQQVTLSCSPISGHRSVSWYQQTPGQGLQFLFEYFSETQRNKGNFPGRFSGRQFSNSRSEMNVSTLELGDSALYLCASSREFLVNTEAFFGQGTRLTVV.

This clonotype was recorded a few times. The chain recombines TRBV7-8 with TRBJ1-4; unclear D gene. Trimming left V 3 bases short and J 0 bases short, with 11 bases between. This CDR3 region has 16 residues. From germline, CDR1 is SGHVS and CDR2 FQNEAQ. The CDR3 sequence: CASSFSGPATNEKLFF. In DNA form, the CDR3 reads TGTGCCAGCAGCTTTAGCGGGCCAGCAACTAATGAAAAACTGTTTTTT.

The genes are TRBV18 and TRBJ2-7; 7 bases match TRBD1. CDR1 and CDR2 from the germline V gene are KGHSH and LQKENI. The CDR3 is made up of 16 amino acids. J was trimmed by 3 bases and V by 2 bases; bases with no gene match: 10. CDR3 sequence (DNA): TGTGCCAGCTCACCAGGGCAGGGCAGGGACAGCTACGAGCAGTACTTC. Encoded protein: CASSPGQGRDSYEQYF.